Presented here are 23 T cell receptor beta chains from one specimen sequenced in a study of shared clonotypes between healthy human individuals. Here immunoSEQ multiplex PCR was the method, and the copy in TCRdb shows in-frame clones only, minus some. Counted here are some 2 million clones, over 85% occurring once; the ten biggest clones make up 0.13%. Sample: naive CD4+ T cells sorted from blood. As to subset: CD45RA+ positively selected. The receptors stem from a man aged 18-30 years in good health.

This clone was found many times. This chain joins TRBV18 and TRBJ2-7; either TRBD1 or TRBD2 may fit D (5 bases each). The CDR3 contains 15 residues. V was shortened by 3 bases and J by 5 bases, with 17 bases between the two germline ends. Germline V gene sequence: CDR1 KGHSH, CDR2 LQKENI. The CDR3 reads CASSPGVGPVDEQYF. The CDR3 nucleotides read TGTGCCAGCTCACCGGGGGTGGGACCTGTGGACGAGCAGTACTTC.

The CDR3: CASRPEMTGNNSPLHF. Here the CDR3 DNA reads TGTGCCAGCAGGCCCGAAATGACAGGGAATAATTCACCCCTCCACTTT. The rearrangement uses TRBV7-9 and TRBJ1-6; 7 nucleotides line up with TRBD1. From germline, CDR1 is SEHNR and CDR2 FQNEAQ (reference sequence). The V gene end was trimmed by 6 bases and the J gene end by 5 bases; junction bases not matched to a gene: 10. CDR3 length: 16 residues. The full variable domain, rest sourced from reference TRBV7-9 and TRBJ1-6, is DTGVSQNPRHKITKRGQNVTFRCDPISEHNRLYWYRQTLGQGPEFLTYFQNEAQLEKSRLLSDRFSAERPKGSFSTLEIQRTEQGDSAMYLCASRPEMTGNNSPLHFGNGTRLTVT.

V is TRBV5-8 and J is TRBJ2-5, with a tentative D call TRBD2 (5 bases). The CDR3 is made up of 16 amino acids. V was shortened by 1 base and J by 1 base, with 14 bases between the two germline ends. Per germline, CDR1 SGHTS and CDR2 YDEGEE. The CDR3 sequence: CASSLFGLGSQETQYF. The CDR3 DNA is TGTGCCAGCAGCTTGTTCGGCCTAGGGAGCCAAGAGACCCAGTACTTC.

The chain joins TRBV6-5 to TRBJ2-7, with D perhaps matching TRBD1 (6 bases). Germline assignment: CDR1 MNHEY and CDR2 SVGAGI. V was cut by 6 bases and J by 3 bases, with 15 bases left in between. CDR3 length: 14 residues. CDR3 region: CASSPTGNGYEQYF. CDR3 DNA sequence: TGTGCCAGCAGCCCTACAGGGAACGGCTACGAGCAGTACTTC.

This rearrangement joins TRBV2 to TRBJ1-6; TRBD1 matches 9 bases. With 9 bases clipped from V and 1 base from J, the junction kept 19 bases outside the gene matches. Looked up from germline, CDR1 is SNHLY and CDR2 is FYNNEI. The CDR3 runs to 20 residues. CDR3 nucleotides: TGTGCCAGTACCCCGTCGGGACAGGGCCTAACGAAATCCTATAATTCACCCCTCCACTTT. Translating gives CASTPSGQGLTKSYNSPLHF.

The count of this clone is one. The V call is TRBV7-9, the J call TRBJ1-6, with D uncertain. CDR3 size: 12 residues. The germline CDR1 and CDR2 sequences are SEHNR and FQNEAQ (reference sequence). V lost 5 bases, J lost 9 bases, and 8 bases lay in between. The DNA for the CDR3 is TGTGCCAGCAGCACCCGCCCTTCACCCCTCCACTTT. Its translation: CASSTRPSPLHF.

The chain combines TRBV10-3 with TRBJ2-3; TRBD1 might be the D (5 bases). This CDR3 is built from 16 residues. The ends were cut back, 0 bases at V and 1 base at J, with 11 bases in the middle. CDR1 and CDR2 from the germline V gene are ENHRY and SYGVKD. For the CDR3, the DNA is TGTGCCATCAGTGAGTCGGTGACAGCTGGCACAGATACGCAGTATTTT. Translating it yields CAISESVTAGTDTQYF.

This rearrangement joins TRBV6-1 to TRBJ1-1; D not certain. Germline CDR1 and CDR2: MNHNS and SASEGT. Between the trimmed V and J ends, which lost 7 bases and 2 bases, there was a span of 14 bases. The CDR3 extends over 14 amino acids. The CDR3 loop reads CASTERFRNTEAFF. The CDR3 DNA reads as TGTGCCAGCACCGAGCGATTTAGAAACACTGAAGCTTTCTTT.

The gene calls are TRBV6-5 and TRBJ2-1; TRBD2 aligns across 12 bases. CDR1 and CDR2 from the germline V gene are MNHEY and SVGAGI. Trimming took 6 bases from V and 7 from J; bases not matched to a gene: 1. The CDR3 is made up of 13 amino acids. The CDR3 region has the DNA TGTGCCAGCAGGACTAGCGGGAGTAATGAGCAGTTCTTC. It specifies CASRTSGSNEQFF.

The chain combines TRBV6-1 with TRBJ1-5; D is undetermined. With 1 base removed from V and 9 bases from J, the gap between germline ends came to 10 bases. CDR3 length: 13 residues. CDR1 is MNHNS and CDR2 is SASEGT in the germline V gene. CDR3 bases: TGTGCCAGCAGTGAAGACTCCCCTCGGCCCCAGCATTTT. Its translation is CASSEDSPRPQHF.

This sequence joins TRBV6-5 and TRBJ1-4; D not certain. This CDR3 has 14 amino acids. Deletions cut 2 bases from V and 5 bases from J, with 9 bases between. CDR1 and CDR2 from the germline V gene are MNHEY and SVGAGI. The CDR3 sequence is CASSYGYKNEKLFF. DNA of the CDR3: TGTGCCAGCAGTTACGGATATAAAAATGAAAAACTGTTTTTT.

The V and J genes are TRBV19 and TRBJ1-5, with TRBD1 identical over 7 bases. The length of the CDR3 is 14 residues. Germline loops: CDR1 LNHDA, CDR2 SQIVND (reference sequence). The trim removed 10 bases at V and 2 bases at J, leaving 8 bases unmatched. CDR3 amino acids: CATDRERGNQPQHF. DNA of the CDR3: TGTGCCACCGACAGGGAGCGGGGCAATCAGCCCCAGCATTTT.

This chain joins TRBV11-3 and TRBJ1-2, with TRBD1 as a possible D gene (5 bases). Trimming left V 1 base short and J 2 bases short, with 8 bases between. This CDR3 has 14 residues. Germline V gives CDR1 SGHNT, CDR2 YENEEA. In nucleotides, the CDR3 is TGTGCCAGCAGCTTAGGAGCAGGGAACTATGGCTACACCTTC. This sequence encodes CASSLGAGNYGYTF.

The chain is built from TRBV18 and TRBJ2-7; D is possibly TRBD1 (6 bases). Germline values: CDR1 KGHSH, CDR2 LQKENI. Trimming took 5 bases from V and 1 from J, leaving 12 bases between them. The CDR3 totals 14 residues. The CDR3 region has the DNA TGTGCCAGCTCAACGTACGGACAGTCCTACGAGCAGTACTTC. Translated: CASSTYGQSYEQYF.

This sequence joins TRBV6-1 and TRBJ1-3; D is unclear. The CDR3 covers 13 residues. V lost 4 bases and J lost 0, with 4 bases in between. Germline CDR1 reads MNHNS; CDR2 reads SASEGT. DNA for the CDR3: TGTGCCAGCAGTGCGACCTCTGGAAACACCATATATTTT. It is translated as CASSATSGNTIYF.

The chain employs TRBV10-3 and TRBJ1-1, with 8 bases that match TRBD1. V shed 7 bases and J 5 bases; nucleotides not matched to a gene: 9. Germline CDR1 and CDR2: ENHRY and SYGVKD. This CDR3 is 14 amino acids long. CDR3 nucleotide sequence: TGTGCCATCACCCCGACAGGGGTTAGTACTGAAGCTTTCTTT. Protein product: CAITPTGVSTEAFF.

The J gene is TRBJ1-2, the V gene TRBV2; 7 nucleotides match TRBD1. The CDR3 runs to 12 residues. Trimming cost V 5 bases and J 7 bases; bases outside gene matches: 4. Germline V lookup: CDR1 SNHLY, CDR2 FYNNEI. DNA for the CDR3: TGTGCCAGCAGTATTAACAGGGGTGGCTACACCTTC. Its protein is CASSINRGGYTF.

As regards this clone: Other DNA sequences of this sample code for an identical CDR3. The V and J genes are TRBV2 and TRBJ2-2; D unclear. Germline V CDR1 and CDR2: SNHLY, FYNNEI. V was shortened by 6 bases and J by 5 bases, with 4 bases between the two germline ends. This CDR3 has 11 residues. The CDR3 nucleotides are TGTGCCAGCAGAGAGACCGGGGAGCTGTTTTTT. Protein product: CASRETGELFF. Full variable domain (rest looked up from reference TRBV2 and TRBJ2-2): EPEVTQTPSHQVTQMGQEVILRCVPISNHLYFYWYRQILGQKVEFLVSFYNNEISEKSEIFDDQFSVERPDGSNFTLKIRSTKLEDSAMYFCASRETGELFFGEGSRLTVL.

In its sample, this clone was seen once. The chain carries TRBV7-8 and TRBJ2-7; weak D call: TRBD1 (5 bases). The CDR3 runs to 14 residues. Trimming cost V 1 base and J 3 bases, with 10 bases left between them. In germline, CDR1 is SGHVS, CDR2 FQNEAQ. CDR3 region: CASSLGREYYEQYF. For the CDR3, the DNA is TGTGCCAGCAGCTTAGGCAGGGAATACTACGAGCAGTACTTC.

This rearrangement joins TRBV4-2 to TRBJ2-2; 13 bases map to TRBD2. Trimming at V came to 3 bases and at J to 1 base, leaving 2 bases not matched to a gene. The CDR3 totals 17 residues. CDR1 LGHNA and CDR2 YNFKEQ come from the germline V gene. For the CDR3, the DNA is TGTGCCAGCAGCCAGGGGACTAGCGGGAAGAACACCGGGGAGCTGTTTTTT. Its protein product is CASSQGTSGKNTGELFF.

V usage is TRBV5-4 and J usage is TRBJ1-2, with 9 nucleotides matching TRBD1. V lost 4 bases and J lost 2; bases outside the gene matches: 6. The germline CDR1 and CDR2 sequences are SGHNT and YYREEE (reference sequence). The CDR3 consists of 15 residues. The CDR3 region is CASSPGQGKNYGYTF. CDR3 coding DNA: TGTGCCAGCAGCCCCGGACAGGGGAAAAACTATGGCTACACCTTC. The full variable domain, rest sourced from reference TRBV5-4 and TRBJ1-2, is ETGVTQSPTHLIKTRGQQVTLRCSSQSGHNTVSWYQQALGQGPQFIFQYYREEENGRGNFPPRFSGLQFPNYSSELNVNALELDDSALYLCASSPGQGKNYGYTFGSGTRLTVV.

The genes are TRBV30 and TRBJ2-5; a possible D gene is TRBD1 (5 bases). The CDR3 is 13 amino acids. Germline CDR1 and CDR2: GTSNPN and SVGIG (reference sequence). V shed 0 bases and J shed 5 bases, with 10 bases lying between them. The CDR3 spells CAWSVIGVETQYF. The CDR3 nucleotides are TGTGCCTGGAGTGTAATAGGGGTCGAGACCCAGTACTTC.

The chain joins TRBV7-9 to TRBJ2-3; 7 bases fit TRBD2. The trim removed 1 base at V and 6 bases at J, leaving 10 bases unmatched. The CDR3 length is 16 residues. In germline, CDR1 is SEHNR, CDR2 FQNEAQ (reference sequence). CDR3 residues: CASSLGVGLAADTQYF. CDR3 DNA: TGTGCCAGCAGCTTAGGCGTAGGGCTAGCGGCCGATACGCAGTATTTT. The full variable domain, its missing parts supplied by reference TRBV7-9 and TRBJ2-3, is DTGVSQNPRHKITKRGQNVTFRCDPISEHNRLYWYRQTLGQGPEFLTYFQNEAQLEKSRLLSDRFSAERPKGSFSTLEIQRTEQGDSAMYLCASSLGVGLAADTQYFGPGTRLTVL.